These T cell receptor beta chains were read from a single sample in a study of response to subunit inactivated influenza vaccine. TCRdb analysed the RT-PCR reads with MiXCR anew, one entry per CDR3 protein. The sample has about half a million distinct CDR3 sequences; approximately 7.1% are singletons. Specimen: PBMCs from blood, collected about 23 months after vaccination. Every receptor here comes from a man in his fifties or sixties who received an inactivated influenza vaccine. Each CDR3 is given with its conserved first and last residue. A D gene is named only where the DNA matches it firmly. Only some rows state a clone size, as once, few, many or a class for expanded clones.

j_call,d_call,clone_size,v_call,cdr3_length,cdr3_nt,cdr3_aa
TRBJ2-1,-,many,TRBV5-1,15,TGCGCCAGCAGCCGGGGACGGAGCTCCTACAATGAGCAGTTCTTC,CASSRGRSSYNEQFF
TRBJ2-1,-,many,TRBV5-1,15,TGCGCCAGCAGCTTGGGTCCGGGTCTCGACAATGAGCAGTTCTTC,CASSLGPGLDNEQFF
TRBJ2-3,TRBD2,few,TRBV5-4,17,TGTGCCAGCAGCTTATCCCCCCAGCGGGGGGGCGGAGATACGCAGTATTTT,CASSLSPQRGGGDTQYF
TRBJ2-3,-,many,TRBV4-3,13,TGCGCCAGCAGCCAAGGCGCGCGAGATACGCAGTATTTT,CASSQGARDTQYF
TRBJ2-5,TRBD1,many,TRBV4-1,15,TGCGCCAGCAGCCCAGACAGGGGACTTCAAGAGACCCAGTACTTC,CASSPDRGLQETQYF
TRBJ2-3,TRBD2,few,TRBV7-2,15,TGTGCCAGCAGATCATCGGGGGGGCTCGGAGATACGCAGTATTTT,CASRSSGGLGDTQYF
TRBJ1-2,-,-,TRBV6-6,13,TGTGCCAGCTATCCCACGGGCATATCTGGCTACACCTTC,CASYPTGISGYTF
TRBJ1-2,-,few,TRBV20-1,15,TGCAGTGCTAGAGAAGTAGGTGTAGAGACCTATGGCTACACCTTC,CSAREVGVETYGYTF
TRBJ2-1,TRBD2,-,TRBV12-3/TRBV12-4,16,TGTGCCAGCAGTTTAAGGGCGGGGGGCGTGTCGGGTGAGCAGTTCTTC,CASSLRAGGVSGEQFF
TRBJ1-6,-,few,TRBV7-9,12,TGTGCCAGCAGCCTACCCGCTTCACCCCTCCACTTT,CASSLPASPLHF
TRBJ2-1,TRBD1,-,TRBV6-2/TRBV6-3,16,TGTGCCAGCTCATCCCCCACCCGGGACAGGGCTAATGAGCAGTTCTTC,CASSSPTRDRANEQFF
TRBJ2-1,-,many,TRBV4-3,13,TGCGCCAGCAGCCAAGGGGGGTGGAATGAGCAGTTCTTC,CASSQGGWNEQFF
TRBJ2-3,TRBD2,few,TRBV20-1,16,TGCAGTGCCCCCGGACTAGCGGGAGGAGTGAGAGATACGCAGTATTTT,CSAPGLAGGVRDTQYF
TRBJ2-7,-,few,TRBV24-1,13,TGTGCCACCAGTGATCCCTCGGTTAACGAGCAGTACTTC,CATSDPSVNEQYF
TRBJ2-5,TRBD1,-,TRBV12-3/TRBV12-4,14,TGTGCCAGCAGTCCGACAGGGCTATTAGAGACCCAGTACTTC,CASSPTGLLETQYF
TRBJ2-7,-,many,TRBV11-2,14,TGTGCCAGCAGCCCCCCGGGCAGGGACTACGAGCAGTACTTC,CASSPPGRDYEQYF
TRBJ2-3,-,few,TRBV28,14,TGTGCCAGCAGTCGACGACGGGACTCAGATACGCAGTATTTT,CASSRRRDSDTQYF
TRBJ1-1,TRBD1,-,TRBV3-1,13,TGTGCCAGCAGCCAAGAGGAAGGACAGGGACAATCATTT,CASSQEEGQGQSF
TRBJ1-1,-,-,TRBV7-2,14,TGTGCCAGCAGCTTAGCCCCGGTGAACACTGAAGCTTTCTTT,CASSLAPVNTEAFF
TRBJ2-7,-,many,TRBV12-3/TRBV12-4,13,TGTGCCAGCAGGAAGGCCCCGGTGAAGGAGCAGTACTTC,CASRKAPVKEQYF
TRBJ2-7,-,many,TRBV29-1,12,TGCAGCGTTCTAAGAAGCGGCCACGAGCAGTACTTC,CSVLRSGHEQYF
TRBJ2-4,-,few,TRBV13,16,TGTGCCAGCAGCTTAGGTCCAGGGCCGAGAATGAACGTCGAGTACTTC,CASSLGPGPRMNVEYF
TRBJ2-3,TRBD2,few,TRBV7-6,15,TGTGCCAGCAGAAGCGGGAGAGGCAGCACAGATACGCAGTATTTT,CASRSGRGSTDTQYF
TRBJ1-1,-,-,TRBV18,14,TGTGCCAGCTCACCATTAGCAGGGAACACTGAAGCTTTCTTT,CASSPLAGNTEAFF
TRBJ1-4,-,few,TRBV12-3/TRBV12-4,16,TGTGCCAGCAGTCCTAGGGGGGCTGTGGGTAATGAAAAACTGTTTTTT,CASSPRGAVGNEKLFF
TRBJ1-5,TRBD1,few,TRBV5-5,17,TGTGCCAGCAGCTTGGATGCCGGGACAGTTAGCAATCAGCCCCAGCATTTT,CASSLDAGTVSNQPQHF
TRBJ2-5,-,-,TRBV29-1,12,TGCAGCCCTGGGCGTGCGGAAGAGACCCAGTACTTC,CSPGRAEETQYF
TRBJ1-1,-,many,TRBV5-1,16,TGCGCCAGCAGCTTGGGGTCAGGACACGCGGGCACTGAAGCTTTCTTT,CASSLGSGHAGTEAFF
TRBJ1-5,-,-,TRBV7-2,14,TGTGCCAGCAGCCCTACAGGGTCGGGCCAGCCCCAGCATTTT,CASSPTGSGQPQHF
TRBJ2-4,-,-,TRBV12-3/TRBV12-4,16,TGTGCCAGCAGCACCAAGGGCAACTTAGCCAAAAACATTCAGTACTTC,CASSTKGNLAKNIQYF
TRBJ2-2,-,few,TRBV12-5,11,TGTGCTAGTGGCACCATAGGGGAGCTGTTTTTT,CASGTIGELFF
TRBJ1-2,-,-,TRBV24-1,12,TGTGCCACCAGTGATGGACGGTATGGCTACACCTTC,CATSDGRYGYTF
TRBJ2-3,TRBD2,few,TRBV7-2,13,TGTGCCAGCACTAGCGGCCTTACAGATACGCAGTATTTT,CASTSGLTDTQYF
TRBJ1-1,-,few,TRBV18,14,TGTGCCAGCTCACTACGGGACGAATCTACTGAAGCTTTCTTT,CASSLRDESTEAFF
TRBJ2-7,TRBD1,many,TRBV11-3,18,TGTGCCAGCAGCCAGGGACAGGGGGCTACGCTAGGGTTTAACGAGCAGTACTTC,CASSQGQGATLGFNEQYF
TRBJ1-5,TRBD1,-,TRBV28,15,TGTGCCAGCAGAAACAGGGGGCGTGGCAATCAGCCCCAGCATTTT,CASRNRGRGNQPQHF
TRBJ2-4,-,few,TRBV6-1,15,TGTGCCAGCAGTGAAGATGGCAGGGGCAAAAACATTCAGTACTTC,CASSEDGRGKNIQYF
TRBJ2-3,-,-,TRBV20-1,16,TGCAGTGCTAGCTGGTTAATTACCTTGTCCACAGATACGCAGTATTTT,CSASWLITLSTDTQYF
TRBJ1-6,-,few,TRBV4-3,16,TGCGCCAGCAGCCAAGCGTCCAGCTCCTATAATTCACCCCTCCACTTT,CASSQASSSYNSPLHF
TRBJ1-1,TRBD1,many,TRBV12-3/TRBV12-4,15,TGTGCCAGCAGTTTATGGAGGGGGCTCGGCACTGAAGCTTTCTTT,CASSLWRGLGTEAFF
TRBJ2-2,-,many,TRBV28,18,TGTGCCAGCAGTTTATTGATTATCGCCGGGACAAACACCGGGGAGCTGTTTTTT,CASSLLIIAGTNTGELFF
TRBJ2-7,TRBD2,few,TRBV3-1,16,TGTGCCAGCAGCCAAGGACTAGCGGTCGCACCCTACGAGCAGTACTTC,CASSQGLAVAPYEQYF
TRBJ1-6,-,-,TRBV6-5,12,TGTGCCAGCAGTCGCGACCGGGACACCCTCCACTTT,CASSRDRDTLHF
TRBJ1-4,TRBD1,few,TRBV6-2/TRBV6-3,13,TGTGCCAGCAGGGACAGGAAGGGTGAAAAACTGTTTTTT,CASRDRKGEKLFF
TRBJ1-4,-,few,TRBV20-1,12,TGCAGTGCTAGGGGTTCGATCGAAAAACTGTTTTTT,CSARGSIEKLFF
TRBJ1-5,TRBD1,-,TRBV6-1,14,TGTGCCAGCAGCAACAGGGGTAGTAATCAGCCCCAGCATTTT,CASSNRGSNQPQHF
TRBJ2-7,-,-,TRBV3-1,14,TGTGCCAGCAGCCTCCGGGACCAAACCTACGAGCAGTACTTC,CASSLRDQTYEQYF
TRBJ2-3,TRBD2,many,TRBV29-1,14,TGCAGCGTTGACCGGGGGGGAAGCACAGATACGCAGTATTTT,CSVDRGGSTDTQYF
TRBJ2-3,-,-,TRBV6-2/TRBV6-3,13,TGTGCCAGCAGCCCTGCTCTCCCAGATACGCAGTATTTT,CASSPALPDTQYF
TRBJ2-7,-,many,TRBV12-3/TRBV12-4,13,TGTGCCAGCAGTCGAGGGCTAACGAGCGAGCAGTACTTC,CASSRGLTSEQYF
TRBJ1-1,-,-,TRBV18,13,TGTGCCAGCTCACGAGAGAAGGGCACTGAAGCTTTCTTT,CASSREKGTEAFF